The 11 T cell receptor beta chains presented below share a single source sample, sequenced in a study of cytomegalovirus exposure and HLA in healthy donors. PCR used 60 Vbeta primers and 13 Jbeta primers. Data came from immunoSEQ multiplex PCR; TCRdb stores just in-frame clones and leaves some out. The sample lists roughly 90,000 clones, 65% to 75% occurring once. The sequencing input was PBMCs. The origin of the receptors is a man aged 25-40 years in good health and CMV-seropositive.

V gene TRBV19 combines with J gene TRBJ1-4; D is possibly TRBD1 (6 bases). Germline V gives CDR1 LNHDA, CDR2 SQIVND (reference sequence). The CDR3 loop spans 13 amino acids. V lost 7 bases and J 3 bases, leaving 9 bases between the germline ends. The CDR3 DNA reads TGTGCCAGTACCCCAGGGGCTAATGAAAAACTGTTTTTT. The encoded protein is CASTPGANEKLFF.

This sequence joins TRBV21-1 and TRBJ1-1; the listed D gene, TRBD1, was not tested against the DNA. TRBV21-1 is a known pseudogene. This CDR3 is 16 amino acids long. For the CDR3, the DNA is TGTGCCAGCAGCGAGCCGCGTAGACAGGGGCACCCTGAAGCTTTCTTT. Translation gives CASSEPRRQGHPEAFF.

This sequence joins TRBV19 and TRBJ1-1; TRBD1 aligns across 8 bases. The germline V gene encodes CDR1 LNHDA and CDR2 SQIVND (reference sequence). The ends lost 6 bases at V and 2 bases at J; junction bases unmatched: 5. CDR3 size: 14 residues. The CDR3: CASSDRGRNTEAFF. In DNA form, the CDR3 reads TGTGCCAGTAGCGACAGGGGAAGAAACACTGAAGCTTTCTTT.

The chain uses TRBV2 and TRBJ1-5, with TRBD1 matching 9 bases. The V gene end was trimmed by 6 bases and the J gene end by 7 bases; junction bases not matched to a gene: 7. CDR3 size: 14 residues. From germline, CDR1 is SNHLY and CDR2 FYNNEI. The CDR3 spells CASRGTGSGQPQHF. The DNA of the CDR3 is TGTGCCAGCAGGGGGACAGGGTCGGGCCAGCCCCAGCATTTT.

This clone was found a few times. The rearrangement uses TRBV2 and TRBJ2-7; tentatively, D is TRBD1 (5 bases). CDR1 is SNHLY and CDR2 is FYNNEI in the germline V gene. V shed 7 bases and J shed 4 bases, with 17 bases lying between them. CDR3 size: 14 residues. The CDR3 DNA sequence: TGTGCCAGCACCGTCTTAGACAGAAATTACGAGCAGTACTTC. Translation gives CASTVLDRNYEQYF.

V gene TRBV29-1 combines with J gene TRBJ2-6, with D uncertain. Germline CDR1 is SQVTM and CDR2 is ANQGSEA. The CDR3 consists of 14 residues. The ends were cut back, 4 bases at V and 4 bases at J, with 11 bases in the middle. This CDR3 is CSVANRTGANVLTF. In DNA, the CDR3 is TGCAGCGTTGCTAACAGAACCGGGGCCAACGTCCTGACTTTC.

The rearrangement uses TRBV18 and TRBJ1-1, with 8 bases matching TRBD1. Germline V gene lookup returns CDR1 KGHSH and CDR2 LQKENI. The CDR3 consists of 16 residues. V was pared by 2 bases and J by 5 bases, with 10 bases of the junction left unmatched. CDR3 DNA: TGTGCCAGCTCACCAGCCCAGGGGGCGAGAAGAACTGAAGCTTTCTTT. As protein: CASSPAQGARRTEAFF.

This chain links TRBV4-2 with TRBJ1-2; possibly TRBD1 for D (5 bases). The CDR3 covers 15 residues. Germline CDR1 is LGHNA and CDR2 is YNFKEQ. Trimming left V 4 bases short and J 4 bases short, with 16 bases between. CDR3 coding DNA: TGTGCCAGCAGCCGCCGGCCTCCTCAGGGCTATGGCTACACCTTC. It is translated as CASSRRPPQGYGYTF.

The table lists this clone with a count of one. The rearrangement uses TRBV7-2 and TRBJ2-1; 10 bases fit TRBD2. Trimming at V came to 4 bases and at J to 4 bases, leaving 4 bases not matched to a gene. Germline V gene lookup returns CDR1 SGHTA and CDR2 FQGNSA. CDR3 length: 15 amino acids. CDR3 in amino acids: CASSSSSGRYNEQFF. CDR3 nucleotides: TGTGCCAGCAGCTCCTCTAGCGGGAGATACAATGAGCAGTTCTTC.

The table lists this clone with a count of one. The J gene is TRBJ2-7, the V gene TRBV11-2; TRBD2 matches at 7 bases. The CDR3 consists of 15 residues. Germline V lookup: CDR1 SGHAT, CDR2 FQNNGV. V gave up 0 bases and J gave up 1 base; unmatched junction bases: 3. CDR3 nucleotide sequence: TGTGCCAGCAGCTTAGAACCTAGCGGTTCCTACGAGCAGTACTTC. Its translation is CASSLEPSGSYEQYF.

The chain is built from TRBV5-1 and TRBJ2-3; 8 nucleotides agree with TRBD1. The CDR3 consists of 16 residues. From germline, CDR1 is SGHRS and CDR2 YFSETQ. J was trimmed by 4 bases and V by 7 bases; bases with no gene match: 14. The CDR3 is CASQRRGQEIPDTQYF. CDR3 in DNA: TGCGCCAGCCAGCGGAGGGGACAGGAGATCCCAGATACGCAGTATTTT.